This TCR beta chain was recovered during a study of blood T cell repertoires in COVID-19. Turning to the study itself: Collection of acute and convalescent COVID-19 samples took place in the United States, Italy and Spain. Sources were T cells, B-cell-depleted T cells, or PBMCs; the material itself was cDNA or gDNA.

Original data processing: Nucleated cell counts were estimated from reference gene primer amplification. TCRdb keeps only in-frame clones here, not all; method: immunoSEQ multiplex PCR. V and J calls and clone size are as listed in that table; D and trimming were resolved from the DNA. The table records around 290,000 clones, around 89% of them present only once. Trimming shortened V by 5 bases and J by 1 base, and 11 bases separated the two germline ends. The V gene's germline CDR1 is MDHEN and CDR2 SYDVKM. The CDR3 runs 15 residues. Material for sequencing was peripheral blood. The sequence derives from a man aged 35 to 55 with acute or convalescent COVID-19. The V and J genes are TRBV28 and TRBJ1-4; D may be TRBD1 (6 bases). The CDR3 here is CASSRLQGTNEKLFF. DNA of the CDR3: TGTGCCAGCAGTCGCTTACAGGGAACTAATGAAAAACTGTTTTTT.